This T cell receptor (beta chain) appears in the sequencing data of a study of blood T cell repertoires in COVID-19. The wider study: Acute and convalescent COVID-19 samples came from the United States, Italy and Spain. The cDNA or gDNA used as material had been derived from T cells, B-cell-depleted T cells, or PBMCs.

J gave up 3 bases and V 5 bases, and 5 bases lay outside the gene matches. CDR3 size: 16 residues. Germline V CDR1 and CDR2: SGHVS, FNYEAQ. How the authors handled the data: Estimation of nucleated cell counts relied on the amplification of reference gene primers. TCRdb's table, derived via immunoSEQ multiplex PCR, lists solely in-frame clones and lacks some. The DNA was the basis for D and trimming; V, J and clone size are from that table. In the table there are 200,000 to 300,000 clones, about 86% of which are singletons. The source of this sequence is a young man with active or convalescent COVID-19. The chain is built from TRBV7-6 and TRBJ2-3, with 13 bases matching TRBD2. Sequenced sample: peripheral blood. The CDR3 loop is CASSLGLAGETDTQYF. The DNA of the CDR3 is TGTGCCAGCAGCCTCGGACTAGCGGGGGAGACAGATACGCAGTATTTT. The entire variable domain, with the rest obtained from reference TRBV7-6 and TRBJ2-3, is as follows: GAGVSQSPRYKVTKRGQDVALRCDPISGHVSLYWYRQALGQGPEFLTYFNYEAQQDKSGLPNDRFSAERPEGSISTLTIQRTEQRDSAMYRCASSLGLAGETDTQYFGPGTRLTVL.